A selection of T cell receptor beta chains follows, all from one sample in a study of identical twins. Using its own MiXCR run on the 5' RACE reads, TCRdb lists one record per CDR3 protein. The repertoire consists of 700,000 or so distinct CDR3 sequences, with over 8.5% occurring once and the leading ten covering 0.75% to 1%. These data were also reused for a study on yellow fever vaccine responses in identical twins.

Sequenced input: PBMCs. These receptor sequences come from a woman younger than 30 in good health. Both conserved end residues are trimmed from each CDR3. Only part of the rows carry a size: once, few, many, or a class if the clone is expanded.

J gene | V gene | clone size | CDR3 protein
TRBJ2-1 | TRBV25-1 | NA | ASRGGLAGDTF
TRBJ2-1 | TRBV21-1 | few | ASSTPVGLAGGSNYNEQF
TRBJ2-7 | TRBV20-1 | few | SARDDISNEQY
TRBJ2-1 | TRBV24-1 | many | ATSVFRGIPYNEQF
TRBJ2-3 | TRBV5-6 | NA | ASSMAGDSATDTQY
TRBJ1-5 | TRBV5-1 | many | ASSSKTGQPQH
TRBJ1-2 | TRBV11-2 | few | ASSLEGRSYGYT
TRBJ2-4 | TRBV20-1 | many | SARDSFAQGEVPKNIQY
TRBJ1-2 | TRBV28 | NA | ASSFGRGPYGYT
TRBJ1-5 | TRBV5-1 | few | ASSLEGTNQPQH
TRBJ2-7 | TRBV7-2 | NA | ASSLSRSSSEQY
TRBJ1-6 | TRBV5-4 | NA | ASSLGSVPPLH
TRBJ2-2 | TRBV28 | few | ASSHLTGTGTGELF
TRBJ2-3 | TRBV3-1 | few | ASSHWDREPTDTQY
TRBJ2-5 | TRBV10-3 | many | AISPGGLQETQY
TRBJ1-6 | TRBV7-9 | few | ASRHSTGGWSPLH
TRBJ1-6 | TRBV12-3/TRBV12-4 | NA | ASSFFIGRGNSPLH
TRBJ2-3 | TRBV30 | few | AWVPAGVDTQY
TRBJ2-3 | TRBV2 | many | ASKRDRGSDTQY
TRBJ2-2 | TRBV7-3 | NA | ASSLVPWAGELF
TRBJ2-3 | TRBV10-3 | many | AISKGGLAGAWTDTQY
TRBJ2-1 | TRBV6-1 | NA | ASSTLASGSNEQF
TRBJ1-1 | TRBV7-3 | NA | ASSPSVGIDTEAF
TRBJ1-3 | TRBV10-3 | NA | AISDPRTDSGNTIY
TRBJ1-3 | TRBV6-2/TRBV6-3 | NA | ASGRRTGNGNTIY
TRBJ2-7 | TRBV11-2 | NA | ASSLRTGFTYPGGSPYEQY
TRBJ2-1 | TRBV18 | few | ASSLDRSPYNEQF
TRBJ2-7 | TRBV19 | few | ASSIAGGDYEQY